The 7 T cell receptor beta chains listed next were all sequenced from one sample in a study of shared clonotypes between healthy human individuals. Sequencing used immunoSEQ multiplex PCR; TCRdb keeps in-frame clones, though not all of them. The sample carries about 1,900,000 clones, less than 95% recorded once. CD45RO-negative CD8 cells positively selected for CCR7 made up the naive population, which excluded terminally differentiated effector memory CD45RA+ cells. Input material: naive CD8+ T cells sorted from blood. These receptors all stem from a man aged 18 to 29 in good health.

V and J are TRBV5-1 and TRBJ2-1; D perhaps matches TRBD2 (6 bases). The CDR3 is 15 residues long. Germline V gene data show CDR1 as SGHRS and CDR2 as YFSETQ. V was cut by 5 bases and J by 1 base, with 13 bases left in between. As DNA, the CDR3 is TGCGCCAGCAGGGGAGCGGAGGGGTCCTACAATGAGCAGTTCTTC. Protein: CASRGAEGSYNEQFF.

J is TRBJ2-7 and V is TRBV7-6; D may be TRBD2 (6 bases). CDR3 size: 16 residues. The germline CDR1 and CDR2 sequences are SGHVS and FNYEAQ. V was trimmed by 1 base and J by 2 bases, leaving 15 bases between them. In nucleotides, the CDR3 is TGTGCCAGCAGCTTAGGTCAGGGAGGAGGTACCTACGAGCAGTACTTC. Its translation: CASSLGQGGGTYEQYF. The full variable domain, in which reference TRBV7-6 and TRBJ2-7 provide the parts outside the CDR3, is GAGVSQSPRYKVTKRGQDVALRCDPISGHVSLYWYRQALGQGPEFLTYFNYEAQQDKSGLPNDRFSAERPEGSISTLTIQRTEQRDSAMYRCASSLGQGGGTYEQYFGPGTRLTVT.

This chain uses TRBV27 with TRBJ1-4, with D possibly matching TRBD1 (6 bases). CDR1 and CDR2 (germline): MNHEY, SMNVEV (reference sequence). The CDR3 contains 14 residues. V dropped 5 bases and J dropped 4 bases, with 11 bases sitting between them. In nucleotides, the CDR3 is TGTGCCAGCAGTCCCGGGACAAGTAATGAAAAACTGTTTTTT. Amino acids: CASSPGTSNEKLFF. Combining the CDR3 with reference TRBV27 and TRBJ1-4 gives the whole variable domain EAQVTQNPRYLITVTGKKLTVTCSQNMNHEYMSWYRQDPGLGLRQIYYSMNVEVTDKGDVPEGYKVSRKEKRNFPLILESPSPNQTSLYFCASSPGTSNEKLFFGSGTQLSVL.

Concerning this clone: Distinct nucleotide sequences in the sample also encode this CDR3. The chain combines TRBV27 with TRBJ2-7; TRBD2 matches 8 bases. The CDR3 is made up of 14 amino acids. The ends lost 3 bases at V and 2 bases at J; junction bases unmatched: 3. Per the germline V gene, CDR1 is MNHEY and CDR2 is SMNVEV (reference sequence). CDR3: CASSFSGGAYEQYF. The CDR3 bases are TGTGCCAGCAGTTTCTCGGGGGGGGCCTACGAGCAGTACTTC.

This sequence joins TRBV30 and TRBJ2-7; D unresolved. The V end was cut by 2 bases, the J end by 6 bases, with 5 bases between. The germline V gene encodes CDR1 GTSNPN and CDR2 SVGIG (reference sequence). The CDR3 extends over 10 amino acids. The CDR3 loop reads CAWSFTEQYF. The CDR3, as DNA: TGTGCCTGGAGTTTCACCGAGCAGTACTTC.

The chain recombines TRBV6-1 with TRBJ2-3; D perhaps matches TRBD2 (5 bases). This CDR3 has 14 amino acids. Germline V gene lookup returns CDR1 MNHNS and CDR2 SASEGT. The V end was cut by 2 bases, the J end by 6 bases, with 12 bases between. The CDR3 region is CASSEPLAFDTQYF. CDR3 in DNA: TGTGCCAGCAGTGAACCCCTAGCTTTCGATACGCAGTATTTT.

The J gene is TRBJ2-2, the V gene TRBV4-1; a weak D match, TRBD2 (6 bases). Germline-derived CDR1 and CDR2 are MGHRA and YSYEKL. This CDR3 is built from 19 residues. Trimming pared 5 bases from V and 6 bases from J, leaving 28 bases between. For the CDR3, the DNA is TGCGCCAGCAGCTACCGGGCAGCGGGTAGTTCCCTATTTGCCGGGGAGCTGTTTTTT. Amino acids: CASSYRAAGSSLFAGELFF.